The clone carrying this TCR beta chain was picked up a small number of times. Its target is unknown. This specimen belongs to a study of cytomegalovirus exposure and HLA in healthy donors. Overall study results and limits: Follow-up analysis found HLA locus-dependent TCR association rates, highest for DRB1 and lowest for HLA-C.

Germline loops: CDR1 SGHNT, CDR2 YENEEA. The CDR3 covers 14 residues. The V end lost 3 bases, the J end lost 2 bases, and 11 bases lay between the germline ends. The PCR ran on 60 Vbeta and 13 Jbeta primers. Clones were read by immunoSEQ multiplex PCR, and TCRdb kept only the in-frame ones, dropping some. The sample includes roughly 110,000 clones, roughly 72% of them seen just once. Sequencing input: PBMCs. The chain combines TRBV11-3 with TRBJ2-7, with a tentative D call TRBD1 (5 bases). The TCR comes from a woman aged 40 to 50 in good health and CMV-seropositive. The CDR3 region is CASSFQTAAYEQYF. The DNA for the CDR3 is TGTGCCAGCAGCTTTCAGACAGCTGCCTACGAGCAGTACTTC.